Included here is one T cell receptor (beta chain) sequence, with context. Which antigen it targets is not known. The record has no base qualities; no much larger clone is one base away. These data come from a study of blood T cell repertoires in COVID-19 (dated by TCRdb to 2019 to 2021). For the study in its entirety: Samples from collaborators originated in the United States, Italy and Spain and spanned both the acute and convalescent phases of COVID-19. The prospective study material was composed of cDNA or gDNA derived from T cells, B-cell-depleted T cells, or PBMCs. The dataset comprised deeply sampled blood TCRbeta repertoires from subjects exposed to, actively infected with, or recovered from COVID-19. The repertoires were made available in a free public database intended to serve as a resource for research on the immune response to SARS-CoV-2. Samples were obtained from the ongoing ImmuneRACE study (first 160 participants) and from 1,200 or so subjects provided by 6 global collaborators. Nearly every sample came with metadata listing a de-identified subject ID, COVID-19 status, age in years and sex. HLA class I and class II types, where available, came from metadata supplied by the sample provider rather than from assay-based typing. Results the study describes overall, beyond this receptor: How much clinical and demographic metadata was included differed by source and by participant, and the metadata was provided uncurated.

The germline V gene yields SGHRS for CDR1 and YFSETQ for CDR2. V sheds 3 bases and J sheds 6 bases, leaving 21 bases between their ends. Measured from the cysteine to the phenylalanine, the CDR3 is 16 residues long. Only the CDR3 DNA is retained, 48 bases long and in frame from the first base. The immunoSEQ Assay, a bias-controlled multiplex PCR, was used to amplify TCRbeta CDR3 regions from genomic DNA. The published analysis was carried out like this. Nucleated cell counts per sample were estimated from amplification of reference gene primers within the assay. To quantify the absolute abundance of each unique TCRbeta CDR3 rearrangement, sequence reads were collapsed and filtered. For each sample, productive Simpson clonality was calculated as the square root of Simpson's diversity index across productive rearrangements. TCRdb carries this immuneACCESS record with in-frame sequences only. Its versions omit some clonotypes, under half of them owing to an unresolved V gene in the studies checked, with the rest unexplained. D and trimming were read from the DNA, whereas the V and J calls and clone size are those reported in that table. Counted in this sample were under 300,000 clones; over 75% of them appeared once. The ten largest clones represent about 2.1% of the sample.

Samples from volunteer blood donors who had recovered from COVID-19 were contributed by a second Seattle source. Each collaborating institution followed its own protocols to collect whole blood in K2EDTA tubes. Collaborator samples were shipped for TCRbeta analysis as frozen whole blood, isolated PBMCs, or DNA extracted from either sample type. The receptor was isolated from a woman in her thirties or forties who had recovered from COVID-19. The rearranged segments are TRBV5-1 and TRBJ1-2, with a tentative D gene TRBD1 over 6 matching bases. Sequenced material: peripheral blood. This receptor carries the CDR3 CASSYSGQSQENGYTF. The DNA sequence reads TGCGCCAGCAGCTACTCAGGACAGTCCCAGGAGAATGGCTACACCTTC.